Shown below are 21 T cell receptor beta chains from a single sample sequenced in a study of T-cell memory formation after mild COVID-19. TCRdb called the 5' RACE reads again in MiXCR, with one record for every CDR3 protein. The top ten clones hold 22% of a sample with around 250,000 distinct CDR3 sequences, around 15% of them seen once. The sequenced sample was PBMCs or a T cell subset sorted from them (not recorded which). These receptor sequences come from a man aged 18-30 years who had mild COVID-19 (a few samples of this study predate the infection). Cell type and time point are not known.

A few counts support this clonotype. This chain links TRBV12-3 or TRBV12-4 with TRBJ1-5, with D unclear. This CDR3 has 15 residues. The V end was cut by 6 bases, the J end by 3 bases, with 15 bases between. The CDR3 sequence: CASSLDGVTNQPQHF. CDR3 sequence (DNA): TGTGCCAGCAGCCTGGACGGAGTCACCAATCAGCCCCAGCATTTT.

This clonotype was observed a handful of times. The rearrangement joins TRBV6-5 to TRBJ1-1; D might be TRBD1 (5 bases). This CDR3 has 13 residues. Trimming pared 2 bases from V and 4 bases from J, leaving 8 bases between. CDR1 is MNHEY and CDR2 is SVGAGI in the germline V gene. CDR3 region: CASSYGQGTEAFF. CDR3 nucleotides: TGTGCCAGCAGTTACGGGCAGGGCACTGAAGCTTTCTTT.

This clonotype was counted a few times. The V gene is TRBV7-9, the J gene TRBJ2-7; TRBD1 agrees at 8 bases. Germline CDR1 and CDR2: SEHNR and FQNEAQ (reference sequence). The CDR3 totals 15 residues. The ends lost 1 base at V and 3 bases at J; junction bases unmatched: 5. The CDR3 region has the DNA TGTGCCAGCAGCTTAGGAGGACAGGGAGACTACGAGCAGTACTTC. Its protein is CASSLGGQGDYEQYF.

The V and J genes are TRBV4-1 and TRBJ2-7; 9 bases line up with TRBD1. From germline, CDR1 is MGHRA and CDR2 YSYEKL. The CDR3 loop spans 14 amino acids. Losses at the gene ends were 4 bases for V and 6 bases for J; bases not matched to a gene: 7. The DNA for the CDR3 is TGCGCCAGCAGCCTGAGGGACAGGGAGATCGAGCAGTACTTC. The encoded protein is CASSLRDREIEQYF.

The CDR3 sequence is CASSPGHGSSYEQYV. CDR3 sequence (DNA): TGTGCCAGCAGCCCGGGACACGGAAGCTCCTACGAGCAGTACGTC. The chain joins TRBV7-6 to TRBJ2-7; TRBD1 is a possible D gene (6 bases). V lost 5 bases and J 0 bases, leaving 14 bases between the germline ends. The germline CDR1 and CDR2 sequences are SGHVS and FNYEAQ. The CDR3 is 15 residues long.

This clonotype was recorded a few times. The V call is TRBV12-2, the J call TRBJ1-4; TRBD1, the D gene given by the table, was not confirmed from the DNA. TRBV12-2 is recorded as a pseudogene. The CDR3 loop spans 19 amino acids. The DNA of the CDR3 is TGTGCAAGTCGCTTTGACAGACCCAACGAATTTGCAACTAATGAAAAACTGTTTTTT. Encoded protein: CASRFDRPNEFATNEKLFF.

This clonotype came up a few times. This chain connects TRBV4-1 to TRBJ2-1; unclear D gene. Trimming removed 5 bases from V and 9 bases from J, with 14 bases in between. The CDR3 spans 13 residues. Per germline, CDR1 MGHRA and CDR2 YSYEKL. DNA of the CDR3: TGCGCCAGCAGCTACTCCCCGGGCGGTGAGCAGTTCTTC. It specifies CASSYSPGGEQFF.

The rearrangement links TRBV4-2 to TRBJ2-7; D possibly corresponds to TRBD1 (6 bases). Trimming stripped 0 bases from V and 6 bases from J, with 15 bases between. Germline-derived CDR1 and CDR2 are LGHNA and YNFKEQ. The CDR3 consists of 15 residues. CDR3 protein: CASSQDVNRDGEQYF. CDR3 bases: TGTGCCAGCAGCCAAGATGTAAACAGGGACGGCGAGCAGTACTTC.

The chain has TRBV6-2 or TRBV6-3 and TRBJ2-1; 12 bases are a match to TRBD1. This CDR3 contains 15 residues. Trimming took 2 bases from V and 7 from J; bases not matched to a gene: 3. Germline V gene lookup returns CDR1 MNHEY and CDR2 SVGEGT. The CDR3 spells CASSYGTGGLNEQFF. The CDR3 coding sequence is TGTGCCAGCAGTTACGGGACAGGGGGCTTAAATGAGCAGTTCTTC.

The genes are TRBV7-2 and TRBJ2-7; perhaps TRBD1 as D (5 bases). V was cut by 4 bases and J by 0 bases, with 10 bases left in between. The germline V gene has CDR1 SGHTA and CDR2 FQGNSA. The CDR3 has 14 residues. The DNA of the CDR3 is TGTGCCAGCAGCTCGACAGTGCCCTCCTACGAGCAGTACTTC. Its translation is CASSSTVPSYEQYF.

This rearrangement joins TRBV29-1 to TRBJ2-6; TRBD1 matches 7 bases. Trimming removed 1 base from V and 0 bases from J; junction bases left unmatched: 6. The CDR3 has 17 residues. Per the germline V gene, CDR1 is SQVTM and CDR2 is ANQGSEA. The DNA of the CDR3 is TGCAGCGTTGAAGGGGGACAGTCGAGCTCTGGGGCCAACGTCCTGACTTTC. The encoded protein is CSVEGGQSSSGANVLTF.

The gene calls are TRBV7-2 and TRBJ1-5; tentative D call: TRBD1 (5 bases). CDR1 and CDR2 (germline): SGHTA, FQGNSA. This CDR3 has 13 residues. Trimming took off 5 bases at V and 5 bases at J, with 10 bases between the two ends. CDR3 DNA: TGTGCCAGCAGCGTCCGGGGGGATCAGCCCCAGCATTTT. Translating it yields CASSVRGDQPQHF.

The chain combines TRBV7-2 with TRBJ2-7; 9 nucleotides match TRBD1. Germline CDR1 and CDR2: SGHTA and FQGNSA. The CDR3 is 14 amino acids. The V segment lost 3 bases and the J segment 3 bases; nucleotides outside the gene matches: 3. The CDR3 sequence: CASSFRTGDYEQYF. DNA of the CDR3: TGTGCCAGCAGCTTCCGGACAGGGGACTACGAGCAGTACTTC.

The gene calls are TRBV7-2 and TRBJ1-1; no reliable D call. The CDR3 length is 14 residues. V was clipped by 5 bases and J by 2 bases, with 12 bases between them. Germline-derived CDR1 and CDR2 are SGHTA and FQGNSA. The CDR3 region is CASSLTALNTEAFF. The CDR3, as DNA: TGTGCCAGCAGCCTAACAGCCCTTAACACTGAAGCTTTCTTT.

This clonotype was counted only a few times. V is TRBV3-1 and J is TRBJ2-3; D not resolved. CDR3 length equals 14 residues. V lost 5 bases and J lost 3, with 12 bases in between. Germline V gene lookup returns CDR1 LGHDT and CDR2 YNNKEL (reference sequence). CDR3 bases: TGTGCCAGCAGCTCACCCCCTGAAACAGATACGCAGTATTTT. This translates into CASSSPPETDTQYF.

This clonotype was observed a handful of times. This chain joins TRBV12-3 or TRBV12-4 and TRBJ2-2, with TRBD2 matching over 9 bases. The CDR3 is 16 amino acids. V was clipped by 7 bases and J by 5 bases; unmatched bases: 11. CDR3 sequence: CASNTLLAGQTGELFF. CDR3 sequence (DNA): TGTGCCAGCAATACGCTTCTAGCGGGGCAGACCGGGGAGCTGTTTTTT.

The chain uses TRBV7-9 and TRBJ2-3; perhaps D is TRBD1 or TRBD2 (5 bases each). Germline assignment: CDR1 SEHNR and CDR2 FQNEAQ (reference sequence). This CDR3 has 16 residues. V lost 3 bases and J lost 2, with 15 bases in between. The CDR3 bases are TGTGCCAGCAGCTTGGGACGACAGTTAGACACAGATACGCAGTATTTT. Its protein is CASSLGRQLDTDTQYF.

The gene calls are TRBV9 and TRBJ1-1; D might be TRBD1 (6 bases). Germline CDR1 is SGDLS and CDR2 is YYNGEE. The CDR3 runs to 15 residues. V was clipped by 3 bases and J by 1 base, with 13 bases between them. CDR3 sequence (DNA): TGTGCCAGCAGCGCCAGGGGACTGGGGAACACTGAAGCTTTCTTT. Residues: CASSARGLGNTEAFF. The full variable domain, in which reference TRBV9 and TRBJ1-1 provide the parts outside the CDR3, is DSGVTQTPKHLITATGQRVTLRCSPRSGDLSVYWYQQSLDQGLQFLIQYYNGEERAKGNILERFSAQQFPDLHSELNLSSLELGDSALYFCASSARGLGNTEAFFGQGTRLTVV.

The chain links TRBV24-1 to TRBJ2-5; weak D call: TRBD1 (5 bases). V lost 5 bases and J lost 4, with 16 bases in between. The CDR3 spans 15 residues. CDR1 is KGHDR, CDR2 SFDVKD, per germline. CDR3 DNA: TGTGCCACCAGTGGAAGCCCAGGGTTGGGAGAGACCCAGTACTTC. It translates to CATSGSPGLGETQYF.

For this clonotype: Since a much larger clone is just one base distant, this may be a read error. This sequence joins TRBV4-2 and TRBJ2-3; D tentatively reads TRBD1 or TRBD2 (5 bases each). V lost 4 bases to trimming and J lost 5 bases, with 13 bases between them. This CDR3 is built from 14 residues. Per the germline V gene, CDR1 is LGHNA and CDR2 is YNFKEQ. In DNA form, the CDR3 reads TGTGCCAGCAGCCGGGACGAAGGGATAGATACGCAGTATTTT. Its protein product is CASSRDEGIDTQYF.

This clonotype was seen only a few times. This chain connects TRBV7-2 to TRBJ2-3; 9 bases agree with TRBD2. After removal of 0 bases from V and 8 bases from J, the junction contained 12 bases not matched to a gene. CDR1 and CDR2 from the germline V gene are SGHTA and FQGNSA. The CDR3 totals 17 residues. Here the CDR3 reads CASSLAGGGGAGRTQYF. CDR3 sequence (DNA): TGTGCCAGCAGCTTAGCGGGCGGCGGGGGGGCGGGTCGTACGCAGTATTTT.